The sequence of this T cell receptor beta chain was determined in a study of blood T cell repertoires in COVID-19. Clones were sequenced by immunoSEQ multiplex PCR, and TCRdb holds only the in-frame ones, with some missing. The repertoire consists of approximately 390,000 clones, with roughly 89% occurring once and the leading ten covering about 9.4%. The specimen was PBMCs or T cells enriched from blood (not recorded which). The receptor comes from a woman in her 50s who had recovered from COVID-19.

Here the CDR3 DNA reads TGTGCCACCACGCCCGGGACAGTGACCGGGGAGCTGTTTTTT. Its translation: CATTPGTVTGELFF. The chain couples TRBV27 to TRBJ2-2; 7 nucleotides align to TRBD1. V lost 10 bases to trimming and J lost 5 bases; unmatched junction nucleotides: 10. CDR3 length: 14 residues. Germline V lookup: CDR1 MNHEY, CDR2 SMNVEV (reference sequence).